This T cell receptor (beta chain) originates from a study of tumor-infiltrating lymphocytes in primary liver carcinoma. For the study at large: The study obtained roughly 3.5 to 7.13 million productive TCRbeta reads per sample, similar across tissue types.

Looked up from germline, CDR1 is SGHAT and CDR2 is FQNNGV. This CDR3 is built from 17 residues. On this clonotype: The junction does not match germline at one end; this may be a read error.

Unsorted whole blood served as the source of blood RNA, and germline DNA was extracted as well. The authors made TCR beta cDNA from about 500 ng total RNA with a constant-region primer. Three nested multiplex PCR rounds, a slightly modified ARM-PCR, produced the libraries for TCR beta. Each of the first two PCR rounds ran nine to ten cycles with TRBV1-TRBV30 forward and C-beta reverse primers. MiXCR, run by TCRdb on the multiplex PCR reads, gives a single entry per CDR3 protein. Among approximately 330,000 distinct CDR3 sequences, less than 70% were seen once, and the ten largest hold roughly 6.5%. The sequence was collected from a man in his forties with primary liver carcinoma and hepatitis B virus infection. The rearrangement links TRBV11-2 to TRBJ2-7, with 10 bases matching TRBD2. Sequencing was performed on peripheral blood. CDR3 sequence reads: CASTLGDLGTSAYEQYF. The CDR3 DNA follows: TGTGCCAGCACCTTAGGCGATTTGGGGACTAGCGCCTACGAGCAGTACTTC.